This T cell receptor beta chain emerged from a study of blood T cell repertoires in COVID-19. About the research overall: COVID-19 samples collected from the United States, Italy and Spain covered acute and convalescent phases. Sample material is recorded as cDNA or gDNA derived from T cells, B-cell-depleted T cells, or PBMCs.

As handled by the study authors: Reference gene primers were amplified, and this amplification served to estimate nucleated cell counts. TCRdb's copy holds only in-frame clones and misses some; the assay was immunoSEQ multiplex PCR. The DNA gave D and trimming, while V, J and clone size come from that table. Among 200,000 to 250,000 clones, 82% were seen once, and the ten largest hold 7.5% to 9.5%. While infection was still active, Seattle patients were enrolled and then followed longitudinally. The receptor was derived from a woman older than 75 with COVID-19, enrolled during active disease. The sequenced material came from peripheral blood.

DNA for the CDR3: TGTGCCAGCAGCTTACTACTAGCGGGAGATGAGCAGTTCTTC. Translating it yields CASSLLLAGDEQFF. The chain couples TRBV7-9 to TRBJ2-1; TRBD2 matches at 11 bases. This CDR3 has 14 amino acids. The V segment lost 2 bases and the J segment 8 bases; nucleotides outside the gene matches: 2. The germline gives CDR1 SEHNR, CDR2 FQNEAQ (reference sequence).